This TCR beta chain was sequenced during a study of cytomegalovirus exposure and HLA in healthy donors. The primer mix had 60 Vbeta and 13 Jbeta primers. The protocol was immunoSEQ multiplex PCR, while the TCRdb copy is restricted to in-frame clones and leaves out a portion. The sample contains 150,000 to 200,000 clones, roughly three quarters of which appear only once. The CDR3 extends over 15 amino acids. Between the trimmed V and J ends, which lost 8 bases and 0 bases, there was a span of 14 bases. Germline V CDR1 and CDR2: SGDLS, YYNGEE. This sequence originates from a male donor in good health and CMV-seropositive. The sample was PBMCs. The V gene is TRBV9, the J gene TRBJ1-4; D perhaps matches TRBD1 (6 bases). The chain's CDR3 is CASSQDSSTNEKLFF. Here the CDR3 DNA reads TGTGCCAGTAGTCAGGACAGCTCAACTAATGAAAAACTGTTTTTT.